This T cell receptor beta chain was identified during a study of blood T cell repertoires in COVID-19. Here immunoSEQ multiplex PCR was the method, and the copy in TCRdb shows in-frame clones only, minus some. The sample holds about 270,000 clones; approximately 87% are singletons and the top ten take 10% to 15%. Enrolment of Seattle patients took place during active infection, and they were followed longitudinally. CDR3 size: 14 residues. V shed 7 bases and J 3 bases; nucleotides not matched to a gene: 3. Germline V gene lookup returns CDR1 MGHRA and CDR2 YSYEKL. The V call is TRBV4-1, the J call TRBJ2-7; TRBD2 aligns across 13 bases. This receptor was obtained from a woman in her thirties with COVID-19, enrolled during active disease. The specimen sequenced was peripheral blood. CDR3 residues: CASKGTSGVYEQYF. The CDR3 DNA sequence: TGCGCCAGCAAGGGGACTAGCGGGGTCTACGAGCAGTACTTC.